The T cell receptor (beta chain) under discussion was sequenced for a study of OX40 agonist ivuxolimab in advanced cancers. Study details: Allowance was made for prior anti-PD-1, anti-PD-L1 or anti-CTLA-4 therapy, and 40% to 45% had some.

The CDR3 totals 15 residues. Trimming cost V 6 bases and J 5 bases; bases outside gene matches: 7. Germline loops: CDR1 MNHEY, CDR2 SVGAGI. TCRdb keeps only in-frame clones here, not all; method: immunoSEQ multiplex PCR. The sample contains about 41,000 clones, 70% to 90% of which appear only once. This chain links TRBV6-5 with TRBJ1-5; the match to TRBD1 covers 10 bases. The starting material was CD4+ or CD8+ T cells sorted from blood, obtained in a trial of the OX40 agonist ivuxolimab. The sequence derives from an adult with an advanced solid tumor such as melanoma, head and neck, liver or kidney cancer. The CDR3 coding sequence is TGTGCCAGCAGGAGACAGGGGGCCAGTGATCAGCCCCAGCATTTT. Translating it yields CASRRQGASDQPQHF.